This T cell receptor (beta chain) was captured by sequencing in a study of blood T cells in healthy people across ages. A J-beta primer mix and a sample-barcoded 5' primer were used in a second PCR of about 7 to 12 cycles. TCRdb re-derived calls from the 5' RACE reads in MiXCR, one entry per CDR3 protein. The sample yields approximately 1.5 million distinct CDR3 sequences, 34% seen once. The V gene's germline CDR1 is SGHAT and CDR2 FQDESV (reference sequence). CDR3 length: 16 residues. V was pared by 1 base and J by 3 bases, with 13 bases between. The receptor was derived from a woman in her twenties or thirties in good health. The chain uses TRBV11-1 and TRBJ2-1; no firm D call. Sequenced sample: blood. Here the CDR3 DNA reads TGTGCCAGCAGCTTAGGGTTCCAATCCGTCTACAATGAGCAGTTCTTC. This codes for CASSLGFQSVYNEQFF.